These 28 T cell receptor beta chains were all obtained from the same sample, sequenced in a study of T cells after yellow fever vaccination. TCRdb re-called the 5' RACE reads through MiXCR, storing one row per CDR3 protein. The repertoire holds about 260,000 distinct CDR3 sequences, with around 5.3% as singletons. The sequencing used CD4+ T cells sorted from PBMCs, collected on the day of the yellow fever booster vaccination. The receptor source for this set is a man aged 18 to 30 who received the YFV17D yellow fever vaccine.

There are a few counts of this clonotype. V is TRBV2 and J is TRBJ2-3; TRBD2 matches 15 bases. The trim removed 6 bases at V and 8 bases at J, leaving 9 bases unmatched. Germline loops: CDR1 SNHLY, CDR2 FYNNEI. The length of the CDR3 is 16 residues. CDR3 coding DNA: TGTGCCAGCAGCTCAAGGACTAGCGGGGGGGTTCGTACGCAGTATTTT. This translates into CASSSRTSGGVRTQYF.

This clonotype turned up a few times. The V and J genes are TRBV5-1 and TRBJ2-1; a possible D gene is TRBD2 (7 bases). CDR3 size: 15 residues. Germline V gene sequence: CDR1 SGHRS, CDR2 YFSETQ. V was cut by 1 base and J by 2 bases, with 10 bases left in between. The CDR3: CASSLLGGPYNEQFF. The CDR3 DNA sequence: TGCGCCAGCAGCTTGCTGGGGGGGCCCTACAATGAGCAGTTCTTC. The complete variable domain, with remaining parts taken from reference TRBV5-1 and TRBJ2-1, reads KAGVTQTPRYLIKTRGQQVTLSCSPISGHRSVSWYQQTPGQGLQFLFEYFSETQRNKGNFPGRFSGRQFSNSRSEMNVSTLELGDSALYLCASSLLGGPYNEQFFGPGTRLTVL.

A few counts support this clonotype. This rearrangement joins TRBV5-1 to TRBJ2-4, with D perhaps TRBD1 (5 bases). Germline values: CDR1 SGHRS, CDR2 YFSETQ. The V gene lost 3 bases and the J gene lost 6 bases, with 16 bases spanning the gap. CDR3 length equals 15 residues. The CDR3 coding sequence is TGCGCCAGCAGCTCCCCTGAGCAGGGCTTAAACATTCAGTACTTC. It codes for CASSSPEQGLNIQYF.

This clonotype was seen more than once but under ten times. The CDR3 region has the DNA TGTGCCAGCAGCCCTCCGGTGGGGAGCTCCTACGAGCAGTACTTC. The encoded protein is CASSPPVGSSYEQYF. The rearrangement links TRBV7-2 to TRBJ2-7; a possible D gene is TRBD2 (5 bases). Per germline, CDR1 SGHTA and CDR2 FQGNSA. The CDR3 contains 15 residues. V was clipped by 5 bases and J by 0 bases, with 14 bases between them.

Many counts were recorded for this clonotype. The chain combines TRBV7-2 with TRBJ2-1; 11 nucleotides line up with TRBD1. In germline, CDR1 is SGHTA, CDR2 FQGNSA. Losses at the gene ends were 5 bases for V and 3 bases for J; bases not matched to a gene: 3. CDR3 length: 15 residues. The CDR3 region has the DNA TGTGCCAGCAGCCGGACAGGGGGCTACTACAATGAGCAGTTCTTC. It translates to CASSRTGGYYNEQFF.

A few counts support this clonotype. The V call is TRBV6-5, the J call TRBJ2-7; D is possibly TRBD1 (6 bases). V shed 0 bases and J shed 4 bases, with 13 bases lying between them. From germline, CDR1 is MNHEY and CDR2 SVGAGI. This CDR3 contains 15 residues. In nucleotides, the CDR3 is TGTGCCAGCAGTTACTCACGGGACACCGGTTACGAGCAGTACTTC. It translates to CASSYSRDTGYEQYF.

Written as DNA, the CDR3 is TGCGCCAGCAGCTTTGCGGGACAGGACAACTACTATGGCTACACCTTC. Protein: CASSFAGQDNYYGYTF. The chain links TRBV5-1 to TRBJ1-2; 8 bases agree with TRBD1. J gave up 3 bases and V 2 bases, and 9 bases lay outside the gene matches. This CDR3 region has 16 residues. Germline loops: CDR1 SGHRS, CDR2 YFSETQ.

This clonotype was observed at least ten times. The chain is built from TRBV5-1 and TRBJ2-3; 7 bases line up with TRBD2. V trimming: 1 base; J trimming: 5 bases; junction bases outside the gene matches: 4. CDR1 and CDR2 from the germline V gene are SGHRS and YFSETQ. The CDR3 has 14 residues. CDR3 loop: CASSLRRGEDTQYF. The CDR3 DNA is TGCGCCAGCAGCTTGAGACGGGGGGAAGATACGCAGTATTTT.

This chain uses TRBV20-1 with TRBJ1-5, with D perhaps TRBD1 (5 bases). The CDR3 covers 14 residues. Per the germline V gene, CDR1 is DFQATT and CDR2 is SNEGSKA (reference sequence). The V end was cut by 5 bases, the J end by 6 bases, with 17 bases between. CDR3 nucleotide sequence: TGCAGTGCTCCGTCAGGGATTTTGGGTCAGCCCCAGCATTTT. It encodes CSAPSGILGQPQHF.

This clonotype was seen many times. This chain links TRBV7-2 with TRBJ1-2; D gene ambiguous. Looked up from germline, CDR1 is SGHTA and CDR2 is FQGNSA. Trimming took off 4 bases at V and 4 bases at J, with 13 bases between the two ends. This CDR3 is built from 14 residues. Written as DNA, the CDR3 is TGTGCCAGCAGCTCGGGCCTCATGGGCTATGGCTACACCTTC. This gives the protein CASSSGLMGYGYTF.

The genes are TRBV2 and TRBJ2-6, with TRBD2 matching over 7 bases. The V segment lost 5 bases and the J segment 2 bases; nucleotides outside the gene matches: 12. CDR1 is SNHLY, CDR2 FYNNEI, per germline. This CDR3 comprises 18 residues. Here the CDR3 DNA reads TGTGCCAGCAGTCAAAGGACTAGTGGGGTGACTGGGGCCAACGTCCTGACTTTC. This encodes CASSQRTSGVTGANVLTF.

The chain uses TRBV3-1 and TRBJ1-3, with D possibly matching TRBD1 (5 bases). V lost 1 base and J lost 3, with 7 bases in between. There are 14 residues in the CDR3. Germline V lookup: CDR1 LGHDT, CDR2 YNNKEL (reference sequence). The CDR3 DNA reads as TGTGCCAGCAGCCAAGGGGACGGTGGAAACACCATATATTTT. Protein product: CASSQGDGGNTIYF.

The chain uses TRBV20-1 and TRBJ2-3; the match to TRBD2 covers 10 bases. Looked up from germline, CDR1 is DFQATT and CDR2 is SNEGSKA (reference sequence). The length of the CDR3 is 17 residues. The junction had 12 bases not matched to a gene; V was cut back by 0 bases and J by 6 bases. CDR3 coding DNA: TGCAGTGCTAGAGATTGGACTAGCGGTGTTAGGGGGGATACGCAGTATTTT. It yields the protein CSARDWTSGVRGDTQYF.

This clonotype was counted many times. This chain links TRBV7-3 with TRBJ2-7, with a weak D call TRBD2 (7 bases). V was shortened by 5 bases and J by 0 bases, with 11 bases between the two germline ends. Looked up from germline, CDR1 is SGHTA and CDR2 is FQGTGA. CDR3 length: 14 residues. The DNA of the CDR3 is TGTGCCAGCAGCGGAGGGGGGGCCTCCTACGAGCAGTACTTC. It encodes CASSGGGASYEQYF.

This clonotype was counted between two and nine times. The rearrangement joins TRBV5-6 to TRBJ1-2, with D possibly being TRBD1 (5 bases). In germline, CDR1 is SGHDT, CDR2 YYEEEE. The V end was cut by 1 base, the J end by 3 bases, with 13 bases between. The CDR3 is 15 residues long. CDR3 DNA: TGTGCCAGCAGCTTGAGGGGCTCATCGGACTATGGCTACACCTTC. Amino acid sequence: CASSLRGSSDYGYTF.

This clonotype was detected only a few times. The J gene is TRBJ2-1, the V gene TRBV28, with 8 bases matching TRBD2. CDR1 and CDR2 (germline): MDHEN, SYDVKM. There are 14 residues in the CDR3. V dropped 2 bases and J dropped 10; count of bases not matched to a gene: 7. The CDR3 sequence: CASSLRAGVEEQFF. The CDR3 nucleotides are TGTGCCAGCAGTTTAAGAGCGGGGGTGGAAGAGCAGTTCTTC.

In its sample, this clonotype was seen many times. V and J are TRBV2 and TRBJ2-7; 7 nucleotides agree with TRBD1. V lost 6 bases and J lost 2; bases outside the gene matches: 7. The germline CDR1 and CDR2 sequences are SNHLY and FYNNEI. This CDR3 is built from 14 residues. DNA for the CDR3: TGTGCCAGCAGCGAACAGGGGAAGACCTACGAGCAGTACTTC. Its translation is CASSEQGKTYEQYF.

A few counts support this clonotype. This chain connects TRBV6-2 or TRBV6-3 to TRBJ2-7, with a tentative D call TRBD1 (6 bases). Trimming cost V 2 bases and J 3 bases, with 11 bases left between them. Germline values: CDR1 MNHEY, CDR2 SVGEGT. The length of the CDR3 is 14 residues. CDR3 region: CASSYRDTGYEQYV. The CDR3 DNA reads as TGTGCCAGCAGTTACAGGGACACAGGCTACGAGCAGTACGTC.

This clonotype was seen a handful of times. The chain recombines TRBV7-2 with TRBJ1-5; possible D gene TRBD1, 5 bases. The length of the CDR3 is 17 residues. Germline loops: CDR1 SGHTA, CDR2 FQGNSA. Trimming took off 4 bases at V and 4 bases at J, with 20 bases between the two ends. The CDR3 sequence: CASSSRGAGASNQPQHF. In DNA form, the CDR3 reads TGTGCCAGCAGCTCTAGAGGGGCCGGGGCAAGTAATCAGCCCCAGCATTTT.

This clonotype was seen more than once but under ten times. The chain carries TRBV9 and TRBJ1-2, with unresolved D. Germline V gene lookup returns CDR1 SGDLS and CDR2 YYNGEE. The CDR3 extends over 16 amino acids. V was trimmed by 2 bases and J by 2 bases, leaving 16 bases between them. This CDR3 reads CASSVLTDPRNYGYTF. Here the CDR3 DNA reads TGTGCCAGCAGCGTTTTAACAGACCCTAGAAACTATGGCTACACCTTC.

This clonotype occurred many times. Sequence at one end of the junction differs from germline and may be a read error. This chain joins TRBV20-1 and TRBJ2-5; 8 positions match TRBD2. The CDR3 runs to 13 residues. The germline gives CDR1 DFQATT, CDR2 SNEGSKA (reference sequence). The CDR3 region is CSATGTRGLGIDF. The CDR3 nucleotides are TGCAGTGCTACGGGGACTAGGGGCCTTGGTATCGACTTC.

This clonotype was seen a handful of times. The V and J genes are TRBV7-9 and TRBJ2-2, with TRBD2 identical over 10 bases. CDR3 size: 14 residues. Germline V gene lookup returns CDR1 SEHNR and CDR2 FQNEAQ (reference sequence). V lost 8 bases to trimming and J lost 2 bases; unmatched junction nucleotides: 2. The CDR3 sequence is CASRTSGNTGELFF. The CDR3 nucleotides are TGTGCCAGCCGGACTAGCGGTAACACCGGGGAGCTGTTTTTT.

V gene TRBV4-1 combines with J gene TRBJ1-1; no reliable D call. Trimming shortened V by 3 bases and J by 0 bases, and 14 bases separated the two germline ends. The CDR3 is 16 amino acids. Germline V gene data show CDR1 as MGHRA and CDR2 as YSYEKL. The CDR3 bases are TGCGCCAGCAGCCAGCCGGGAGGAGGTATGAACACTGAAGCTTTCTTT. This gives the protein CASSQPGGGMNTEAFF.

The genes are TRBV2 and TRBJ1-5, with 12 bases identical to TRBD1. V dropped 1 base and J dropped 7; count of bases not matched to a gene: 8. CDR1 SNHLY and CDR2 FYNNEI come from the germline V gene. The CDR3 covers 17 residues. The CDR3 DNA is TGTGCCAGCAGTGAAGTAGGGGGACAGGGGGCAGGCCAGCCCCAGCATTTT. Its protein product is CASSEVGGQGAGQPQHF. The whole variable domain, filled in from reference TRBV2 and TRBJ1-5, reads EPEVTQTPSHQVTQMGQEVILRCVPISNHLYFYWYRQILGQKVEFLVSFYNNEISEKSEIFDDQFSVERPDGSNFTLKIRSTKLEDSAMYFCASSEVGGQGAGQPQHFGDGTRLSIL.

The chain recombines TRBV29-1 with TRBJ1-4; the D is unclear. Per the germline V gene, CDR1 is SQVTM and CDR2 is ANQGSEA. The CDR3 runs to 13 residues. Between the trimmed V and J ends, which lost 3 bases and 0 bases, there was a span of 5 bases. CDR3 bases: TGCAGCGTTGACAATCCAACTAATGAAAAACTGTTTTTT. Protein sequence: CSVDNPTNEKLFF.

This clonotype was seen at least ten times. V usage is TRBV7-2 and J usage is TRBJ1-1; perhaps TRBD1 as D (5 bases). This CDR3 is 14 amino acids long. Germline loops: CDR1 SGHTA, CDR2 FQGNSA. V lost 8 bases and J 6 bases, leaving 19 bases between the germline ends. CDR3 loop: CASSPGPAGPEAFF. CDR3 DNA: TGTGCCAGCTCCCCAGGGCCCGCGGGCCCTGAAGCTTTCTTT.

V and J are TRBV7-2 and TRBJ2-2; D unresolved. V was cut by 8 bases and J by 4 bases, with 11 bases left in between. This CDR3 is built from 13 residues. In germline, CDR1 is SGHTA, CDR2 FQGNSA. The CDR3 DNA reads TGTGCCAGCCGCCCTCGCAGCACCGGGGAGCTGTTTTTT. Residues: CASRPRSTGELFF.

The sample holds a few counts of this clonotype. The chain couples TRBV5-1 to TRBJ2-3; D is perhaps TRBD1 (5 bases). The ends were cut back, 3 bases at V and 0 bases at J, with 14 bases in the middle. The CDR3 runs to 16 residues. Germline loops: CDR1 SGHRS, CDR2 YFSETQ. The CDR3 protein is CASSSLVGQSTDTQYF. In DNA form, the CDR3 reads TGCGCCAGCAGCTCCCTCGTGGGGCAAAGCACAGATACGCAGTATTTT.